These 2 T cell receptor beta chains were sequenced from one sample in a study of somatic mutations in cytotoxic T cells in rheumatoid arthritis (dated by TCRdb to about 2017). The library was obtained by the immunoSEQ multiplex PCR assay. What TCRdb holds here is the immuneACCESS table cut down to in-frame rearrangements. Part of the clones is not present; checked against another copy, under half of the missing clones reflect an unresolved V gene, and the others are unexplained. The sample data list about 19,000 clones, and less than 90% of these were observed just once. The ten largest clones capture about 15% of the sample. The sequenced sample was CD8+ T cells sorted from blood. These receptors came from a man aged 35-49 years in good health.

The count of this clone is one. The rearrangement uses TRBV7-9 and TRBJ2-5; no firm D call. Germline V gives CDR1 SEHNR, CDR2 FQNEAQ (reference sequence). The germline V and J ends were trimmed by 2 bases and 5 bases, with 6 bases remaining between them. The CDR3 covers 12 residues. The chain's CDR3 is CASSLRVETQYF. For the CDR3, the DNA is TGTGCCAGCAGCTTAAGGGTTGAGACCCAGTACTTC.

This chain links TRBV10-2 with TRBJ2-3; 9 bases map to TRBD1. Germline-derived CDR1 and CDR2 are WSHSY and SAAADI. V shed 2 bases and J 3 bases; nucleotides not matched to a gene: 0. The CDR3 extends over 14 amino acids. For the CDR3, the DNA is TGCGCCAGCAGTGAGGACAGGGGGACAGATACGCAGTATTTT. It translates to CASSEDRGTDTQYF.